Sequencing of this T cell receptor (beta chain) was carried out in a study of blood T cells in healthy people across ages (dated by TCRdb to between 2015 and 2016). Notes on the research overall: In model experiments, template switching captured about one uniquely barcoded TCR beta cDNA molecule for every two T cells. Donors were grouped into four age groups: young (average 16 years), middle-aged (about 40), aged (around 60) and long-lived (about 82). The study measured age-related changes in TCR beta repertoire diversity using deep sequencing normalized with unique cDNA molecular identifiers. To avoid experimental bias, donors of different ages were distributed randomly across sequencing lanes. Two additional independent replicas of 1 million unique cDNA reads from the same blood draw were analyzed for two donors (one aged 18 to 30 and one aged 80 or older). Results and caveats for the whole study, not just this receptor: Conclusive comparison of naive and antigen-experienced compartments was prevented by the profiling of bulk unsorted PBMCs. Compared with the aged group, more naive CD4+ T cells, fewer expanded clones and increased TCR diversity were shown by the long-lived group, suggesting age selection. Observed TCR beta diversity per million T cells fell roughly linearly with age, and a significant reduction was already apparent by age around 40. Estimates of total diversity from one million sequenced T cells were regarded as lower bounds and underestimates. The CMV infection status of donors was not known, potentially confounding age-related changes in expanded clonotypes. The percentage of naive T cells measured by flow cytometry correlated strongly with observed TCR beta diversity.

The CDR3 spans 12 residues, from the cysteine through the phenylalanine. Of all the DNA, just the CDR3 is kept, 36 bases in frame from base 1. The CDR1 and CDR2 encoded by the germline V gene are SQVTM and ANQGSEA. Trimming at the junction amounts to 4 bases on V and 4 bases on J, and the germline ends lie 8 bases apart. The library was prepared using 5' RACE. The sequencer was an Illumina HiSeq 2500. The second PCR ran for about 6 to 11 cycles and used a J-beta primer mix along with a sample-barcoded 5' primer. A unique molecular identifier was introduced onto each TCR beta cDNA molecule by a template-switch 5' adaptor carrying 12 random nucleotides. At least 2.5 million CDR3-containing paired-end reads were obtained from each sample. The Mint cDNA synthesis kit, primed by a TRBC-specific oligonucleotide, was used to synthesize first-strand cDNA from all RNA. All cDNA was treated with uracil-DNA glycosylase and then went through a first 18-cycle PCR with the universal primers M1SS and BC2_uni_R. As for the authors' bioinformatics: For normalization, 1 million high-quality reads were randomly selected from each sample, with every read carrying a distinct molecular identifier. Reads with shared molecular identifiers were discarded instead of being binned into consensus sequences. MiTCR, with a Q25 quality threshold and the strictest error-elimination algorithm, was used for CDR3 identification, clonotype clustering and error correction. Lower-bound total TCR beta diversity was estimated with a nonparametric unseen species model using Euler transformation. Using fastp at Q25 and MiXCR, TCRdb reprocessed the public reads and kept productive beta chains. Records with the same CDR3 protein are collapsed into one entry carrying the most frequent genes and DNA. The V and J calls reflect TCRdb's pipeline rather than the authors' work. The sample has over a million distinct CDR3 sequences on record, 59% of them singletons. The ten largest make up 5.5% to 8% of the sample.

Systemically healthy Caucasian individuals from Russia, over 30 in total and aged about 6 to 90 years, were included as donors. Each donor gave about 11 milliliters of peripheral blood, drawn into EDTA-treated Vacutainer tubes. Ficoll-Paque density-gradient centrifugation was used to isolate PBMCs, with at least 6.5 million per sample. Total RNA, at least 6 micrograms per sample, was extracted from PBMCs with Trizol reagent. For every donor, an aliquot of PBMCs went through flow cytometry to measure the percentages of naive CD45RAhigh/CD27high T cells. Concerning this clonotype itself: Its antigen target is currently unknown. Qualities for individual bases were not recorded, and no much larger clone is one base off.

The rearrangement combines TRBV29-1 with TRBJ2-1; the D gene assignment is ambiguous. This TCR derives from a man aged 18 to 29 in good health. The sample was blood. Here the CDR3 is given as CSVGARYNEQFF. The DNA is TGCAGCGTTGGGGCCAGGTACAATGAGCAGTTCTTC.